The TCR beta chain described here comes from a study of blood T cells in healthy people across ages. To note about this clonotype: The junction departs from the called germline gene at one end, perhaps through a read error.

With a J-beta primer mix and a sample-barcoded 5' primer, a second PCR ran about 6 to 11 cycles. Each TCR beta cDNA got a 12-nucleotide random molecular identifier. TCRdb redid the calling of the 5' RACE reads with MiXCR, one entry per CDR3 protein. The repertoire holds 1,800,000 or so distinct CDR3 sequences, with approximately 40% as singletons. CDR3 length: 11 amino acids. In germline, CDR1 is MNHEY, CDR2 SVGAGI. Each donor gave around 9.6 milliliters of peripheral blood. The receptor was isolated from a human donor in good health. The chain recombines TRBV6-5 with TRBJ1-1, with D maybe TRBD1 (5 bases). The sample comprised blood. For the CDR3, the DNA is TGTGCCAGCACCCGTGGGACTGGAGCTTTCTTT. As protein: CASTRGTGAFF.